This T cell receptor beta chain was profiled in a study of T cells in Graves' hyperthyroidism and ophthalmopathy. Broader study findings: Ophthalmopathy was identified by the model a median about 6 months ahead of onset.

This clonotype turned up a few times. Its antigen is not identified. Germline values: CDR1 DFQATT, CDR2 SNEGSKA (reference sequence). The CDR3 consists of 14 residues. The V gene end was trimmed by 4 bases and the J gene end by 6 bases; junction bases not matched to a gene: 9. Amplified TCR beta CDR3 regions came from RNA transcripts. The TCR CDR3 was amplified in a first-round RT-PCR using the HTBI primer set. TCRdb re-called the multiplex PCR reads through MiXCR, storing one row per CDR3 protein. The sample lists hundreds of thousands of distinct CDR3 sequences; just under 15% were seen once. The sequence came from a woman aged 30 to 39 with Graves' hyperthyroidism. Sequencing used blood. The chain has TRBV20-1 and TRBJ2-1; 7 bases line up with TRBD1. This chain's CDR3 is CSAILRQGFNEQFF. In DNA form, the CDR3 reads TGCAGTGCTATTCTGCGACAGGGATTCAATGAGCAGTTCTTC.